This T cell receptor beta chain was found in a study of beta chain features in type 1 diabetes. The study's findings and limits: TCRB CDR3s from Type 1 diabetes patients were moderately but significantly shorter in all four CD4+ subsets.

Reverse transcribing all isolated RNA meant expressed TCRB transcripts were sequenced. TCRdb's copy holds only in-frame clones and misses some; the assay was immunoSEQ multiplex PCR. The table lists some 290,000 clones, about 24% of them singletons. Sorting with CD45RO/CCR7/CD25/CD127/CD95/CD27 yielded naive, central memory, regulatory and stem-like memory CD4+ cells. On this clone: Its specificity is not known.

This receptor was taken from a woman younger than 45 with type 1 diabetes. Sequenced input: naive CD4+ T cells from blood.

The CDR3 DNA reads TGTGCCAGCACCGAGGGGAGGGAGACCCAGTACTTC. Protein sequence: CASTEGRETQYF. The genes are TRBV11-2 and TRBJ2-5, with D possibly TRBD2 on 6 matching bases. V lost 7 bases, J lost 5 bases, and 11 bases lay in between. This CDR3 region has 12 residues. From germline, CDR1 is SGHAT and CDR2 FQNNGV.